The T cell receptor beta chain described here comes from a study of T cell responses to AZD1222 COVID-19 vaccine. Findings and caveats of the study: Unmutated regions of variants are reportedly targeted by nearly half of spike-specific TCRs. Elevations in Spike-specific TCR breadth and depth followed administration of two AZD1222 doses. It should be noted that donors were predominantly white British and more often female, and clonal diversity was possibly underestimated. Repertoires were obtained only post-peak T cell response.

Clones were sequenced by immunoSEQ multiplex PCR, and TCRdb holds only the in-frame ones, with some missing. This table holds over 130,000 clones, roughly nine tenths found once. CDR1 is LGHNT and CDR2 is FRNRAP in the germline V gene. This CDR3 has 15 amino acids. Trimming took off 2 bases at V and 5 bases at J, with 12 bases between the two ends. This clone was picked up one time. Its antigen remains unidentified. The source is an adult who received the AZD1222 COVID-19 vaccine. J is TRBJ2-2 and V is TRBV12-5; perhaps TRBD1 as D (5 bases). Sequencing was performed on peripheral blood, taken 28 days after the second AZD1222 dose. CDR3 protein: CASGLRAGNTGELFF. The DNA for the CDR3 is TGTGCTAGTGGTTTGAGGGCAGGGAATACCGGGGAGCTGTTTTTT.